A selection of T cell receptor beta chains follows, all from one sample in a study of T cell clonotyping in hematopoietic cell transplantation. Clones were read by immunoSEQ multiplex PCR, and TCRdb kept only the in-frame ones, dropping some. Of around 9,000 clones in the sample, 75% to 80% were seen once. The source material was peripheral blood mononuclear cells, sampled 180 days after allogeneic stem cell transplant. The receptors here all came from a female patient aged 45-60 years who had an allogeneic stem cell transplant from a related donor, so the T cells may come from the graft donor. Some clones in this sample may be carry-over from other donors' samples. Each CDR3 is given with its conserved first and last residue. A D gene is named only where the DNA matches it firmly. A row's size may be missing; if present it is once, few, many or a size class.

>NA|NA|TRBJ2-1|TRBV25-1
CASSLSGVLWNEQFF
TGTGCCAGCAGTCTCTCAGGGGTTCTGTGGAATGAGCAGTTCTTC
>NA|NA|TRBJ2-5|TRBV4-3
CASSRQHGETQYF
TGCGCCAGCAGCCGCCAGCATGGAGAGACCCAGTACTTC
>NA|NA|TRBJ2-5|TRBV7-9
CASSLAGTTGETQYF
TGTGCCAGCAGCTTAGCCGGGACCACCGGAGAGACCCAGTACTTC
>NA|few|TRBJ2-2|TRBV18
CASSPTQDSTGELFF
TGTGCCAGCTCACCAACGCAAGACAGCACCGGGGAGCTGTTTTTT
>NA|hyperexpanded|TRBJ1-3|TRBV6-5
CASSYSSGNTIYF
TGTGCCAGCAGTTATAGCTCTGGAAACACCATATATTTT
>NA|NA|TRBJ1-1|TRBV19
CASTRTESYTEAFF
TGTGCCAGTACCAGGACAGAGTCGTACACTGAAGCTTTCTTT
>TRBD1|NA|TRBJ1-5|TRBV19
CASSSPQGARGQPQHF
TGTGCCAGTAGTTCACCACAGGGGGCTCGGGGTCAGCCCCAGCATTTT
>TRBD1|few|TRBJ1-5|TRBV7-6
CASSSGQGVGSQPQHF
TGTGCCAGCAGCTCGGGACAGGGAGTTGGTAGTCAGCCCCAGCATTTT
>TRBD2|few|TRBJ2-3|TRBV4-3
CASSQERGGPDTQYF
TGCGCCAGCAGCCAAGAGCGGGGGGGTCCAGATACGCAGTATTTT
>NA|NA|TRBJ2-3|TRBV2
CASNRERADTQYF
TGTGCCAGCAATCGCGAAAGGGCAGATACGCAGTATTTT
>NA|NA|TRBJ2-7|TRBV28
CASSDTLPNEQYF
TGTGCCAGCAGCGACACTCTACCTAACGAGCAGTACTTC
>NA|NA|TRBJ1-4|TRBV4-1
CASSLVGGEKLFF
TGCGCCAGCAGCCTGGTGGGTGGGGAAAAACTGTTTTTT
>NA|NA|TRBJ1-5|TRBV27
CASSLESGQPQHF
TGTGCCAGCAGTTTGGAGAGTGGACAGCCCCAGCATTTT
>TRBD2|NA|TRBJ2-3|TRBV7-9
CASNTVGGKDTQYF
TGTGCCAGCAACACCGTGGGAGGGAAAGATACGCAGTATTTT
>TRBD1|NA|TRBJ1-3|TRBV30
CAWTQGTAGNTIYF
TGTGCCTGGACCCAAGGGACAGCTGGAAACACCATATATTTT
>TRBD2|NA|TRBJ2-3|TRBV7-3
CASSQTKGLAGTDTQYF
TGTGCCAGCAGTCAAACAAAGGGACTAGCGGGCACAGATACGCAGTATTTT
>NA|NA|TRBJ1-5|TRBV9
CASSAQGYSNQPQHF
TGTGCCAGCAGCGCCCAGGGTTATAGCAATCAGCCCCAGCATTTT
>TRBD1|once|TRBJ1-6|TRBV11-2
CASSWGQGNSPLHF
TGTGCCAGCAGCTGGGGACAGGGCAATTCACCCCTCCACTTT
>NA|NA|TRBJ1-2|TRBV28
CASRSSLGYGYTF
TGTGCCAGCAGGAGTTCCCTGGGCTATGGCTACACCTTC
>NA|NA|TRBJ1-4|TRBV7-5
CVRSLRGFRPEKLFF
TGTGTCAGAAGCTTACGGGGGTTCCGGCCCGAAAAACTGTTTTTT
>TRBD2|NA|TRBJ2-3|TRBV11-2
CASSLDRSSGGGTDTQYF
TGTGCCAGCAGCTTAGATCGGTCTAGCGGGGGGGGCACAGATACGCAGTATTTT
>TRBD2|NA|TRBJ2-7|TRBV30
CAWSVGGRAGGEQYF
TGTGCCTGGAGTGTAGGAGGCAGGGCGGGGGGCGAGCAGTACTTC
>TRBD1|NA|TRBJ1-2|TRBV29-1
CSVLRDSSFGGYTF
TGCAGCGTACTACGGGACAGTTCCTTTGGTGGCTACACCTTC